Presented here are 15 T cell receptor beta chains from one specimen sequenced in a study of control samples from healthy donors and cancer patients. This table comes from immunoSEQ multiplex PCR, and its TCRdb copy is limited to in-frame clones, with some not included. Among 90,000 or so clones, 85% to 90% were seen once, and the ten largest hold over 8.5%. Sequencing was carried out using PBMCs. The receptors originated from a woman aged 45-65 years with colorectal cancer.

The J gene is TRBJ1-2, the V gene TRBV12-3 or TRBV12-4; the D gene is possibly TRBD1 (5 bases). This CDR3 has 13 amino acids. V was clipped by 5 bases and J by 4 bases, with 11 bases between them. DNA for the CDR3: TGTGCCAGCAGTCCGGGGGTTCGCTATGGCTACACCTTC. Its translation: CASSPGVRYGYTF.

V gene TRBV18 combines with J gene TRBJ2-1, with a possible D match to TRBD2 (6 bases). Germline CDR1 reads KGHSH; CDR2 reads LQKENI. The ends were cut back, 2 bases at V and 8 bases at J, with 13 bases in the middle. The CDR3 extends over 14 amino acids. The CDR3 nucleotides are TGTGCCAGCTCACCATCGCTAGCTAGCGATGAGCAGTTCTTC. The encoded protein is CASSPSLASDEQFF. The whole variable domain, remainder taken from reference TRBV18 and TRBJ2-1, is NAGVMQNPRHLVRRRGQEARLRCSPMKGHSHVYWYRQLPEEGLKFMVYLQKENIIDESGMPKERFSAEFPKEGPSILRIQQVVRGDSAAYFCASSPSLASDEQFFGPGTRLTVL.

V and J are TRBV10-1 and TRBJ2-7; D might be TRBD1 or TRBD2, each matching 6 bases. The CDR3 has 14 amino acids. In germline, CDR1 is WNHNN, CDR2 SYGVQD (reference sequence). Trimming pared 8 bases from V and 4 bases from J, leaving 18 bases between. The CDR3 sequence is CASPKRGGMYEQYV. In DNA form, the CDR3 reads TGCGCCAGCCCGAAAAGAGGGGGGATGTACGAGCAGTACGTC.

The chain uses TRBV6-5 and TRBJ1-4; D is ambiguous. The length of the CDR3 is 11 residues. The germline gives CDR1 MNHEY, CDR2 SVGAGI. V lost 5 bases and J lost 7, with 5 bases in between. As DNA, the CDR3 is TGTGCCAGCAGTAAGATTGAAAAACTGTTTTTT. Translation: CASSKIEKLFF.

This clone came up once. The rearrangement links TRBV7-2 to TRBJ1-1, with 8 positions matching TRBD1. This CDR3 comprises 13 residues. Germline V CDR1 and CDR2: SGHTA, FQGNSA. J lost 3 bases, V lost 4 bases, and 1 base had no gene match. DNA of the CDR3: TGTGCCAGCAGCTCACAGGGGGACACTGAAGCTTTCTTT. Its translation is CASSSQGDTEAFF.

This chain's CDR3 is CASSQATVGSSYNSPLHF. CDR3 nucleotide sequence: TGCGCCAGCAGCCAAGCGACGGTGGGGAGCTCCTATAATTCACCCCTCCACTTT. The chain employs TRBV4-3 and TRBJ1-6; D is unresolved. This CDR3 is 18 amino acids long. Germline V gene lookup returns CDR1 LGHNA and CDR2 YSLEER. V shed 1 base and J shed 0 bases, with 13 bases lying between them.

The chain couples TRBV7-2 to TRBJ2-3; the D gene is possibly TRBD1 (6 bases). V shed 5 bases and J shed 2 bases, with 11 bases lying between them. The CDR3 sequence is 14 residues long. CDR1 is SGHTA, CDR2 FQGNSA, per germline. CDR3 in amino acids: CASSKGVFTDTQYF. DNA for the CDR3: TGTGCCAGCAGCAAGGGGGTCTTCACAGATACGCAGTATTTT.

The CDR3 spells CAISDSGNYGYTF. The CDR3 bases are TGTGCCATCAGTGATTCAGGGAACTATGGCTACACCTTC. The chain couples TRBV10-3 to TRBJ1-2; D perhaps matches TRBD1 (5 bases). The CDR3 runs to 13 residues. V was shortened by 3 bases and J by 2 bases, with 7 bases between the two germline ends. CDR1 is ENHRY, CDR2 SYGVKD, per germline.

This chain uses TRBV2 with TRBJ1-1, with a weak D call TRBD1 (6 bases). This CDR3 spans 13 amino acids. Germline V CDR1 and CDR2: SNHLY, FYNNEI. V lost 7 bases and J lost 1, with 10 bases in between. The CDR3 region has the DNA TGTGCCAGCACCATGGACAGGAACACTGAAGCTTTCTTT. It yields the protein CASTMDRNTEAFF.

The table lists this clone with a count of one. The chain couples TRBV7-2 to TRBJ2-7; D possibly corresponds to TRBD2 (7 bases). In germline, CDR1 is SGHTA, CDR2 FQGNSA. This CDR3 contains 15 residues. With 1 base removed from V and 2 bases from J, the gap between germline ends came to 12 bases. The CDR3: CASSLVTGGTYEQYV. CDR3 DNA: TGTGCCAGCAGCTTAGTAACGGGGGGCACCTACGAGCAGTACGTC.

A remark on this clone: At the DNA level, this CDR3 is encoded by other sequences in the same sample as well. The gene calls are TRBV7-3 and TRBJ1-3; D may be TRBD1 (6 bases). The ends were cut back, 6 bases at V and 2 bases at J, with 11 bases in the middle. The CDR3 runs 14 residues. The germline V gene encodes CDR1 SGHTA and CDR2 FQGTGA. The CDR3 nucleotides read TGTGCCAGCAGTGCGGGACAAGCTGGAAACACCATATATTTT. It translates to CASSAGQAGNTIYF.

For the CDR3, the DNA is TGTGCCAGCAGCCTTAGGGGGGGTAGGGAGTACGTC. Amino acids: CASSLRGGREYV. V is TRBV13 and J is TRBJ2-7, with TRBD2 as a possible D gene (7 bases). The CDR3 is made up of 12 amino acids. Germline lookup yields CDR1 PRHDT and CDR2 FYEKMQ (reference sequence). Trimming removed 5 bases at V and 11 bases at J, with 16 bases between.

In this sample, this clone turned up a few times. CDR3 in amino acids: CASSSPGLAGSSYNEQFF. CDR3 sequence (DNA): TGCGCCAGCAGCTCCCCGGGACTAGCGGGCTCCTCCTACAATGAGCAGTTCTTC. The chain links TRBV5-1 to TRBJ2-1, with TRBD2 matching over 12 bases. This CDR3 is built from 18 residues. Germline CDR1 and CDR2: SGHRS and YFSETQ. Trimming took 3 bases from V and 0 from J; bases not matched to a gene: 7. Full variable domain (remainder filled in from reference TRBV5-1 and TRBJ2-1): KAGVTQTPRYLIKTRGQQVTLSCSPISGHRSVSWYQQTPGQGLQFLFEYFSETQRNKGNFPGRFSGRQFSNSRSEMNVSTLELGDSALYLCASSSPGLAGSSYNEQFFGPGTRLTVL.

This rearrangement joins TRBV20-1 to TRBJ2-3, with 7 bases aligning to TRBD1. The CDR3 is 15 amino acids. V dropped 3 bases and J dropped 3; count of bases not matched to a gene: 9. The germline CDR1 and CDR2 sequences are DFQATT and SNEGSKA (reference sequence). The CDR3 reads CSASSMTGSTDTQYF. CDR3 bases: TGCAGTGCTAGTTCCATGACAGGGTCAACAGATACGCAGTATTTT.

CDR3 amino acids: CASTRTSGSTDTQYF. The CDR3 DNA is TGTGCCAGCACCCGGACTAGCGGGAGCACAGATACGCAGTATTTT. V gene TRBV6-5 combines with J gene TRBJ2-3; 11 bases match TRBD2. This CDR3 spans 15 amino acids. The ends lost 7 bases at V and 0 bases at J; junction bases unmatched: 3. Per the germline V gene, CDR1 is MNHEY and CDR2 is SVGAGI.